The clone carrying this T cell receptor (beta chain) is classed as large. Its antigen is still unknown. This sample is drawn from a study of cytotoxic CD8 clonotypes in ibrutinib-treated CLL. Whole-study findings and limits: Baseline clonality exceeded age-matched healthy donors and tracked circulating CD8+ T-cell counts.

Genomic DNA for TCR beta libraries, 1.5 to 2 micrograms, came from cryopreserved PBMCs. Germline CDR1 and CDR2: MNHNS and SASEGT. J was trimmed by 1 base and V by 3 bases; bases with no gene match: 1. The CDR3 is 15 residues long. Using immunoSEQ multiplex PCR, the repertoire was profiled, and TCRdb retains in-frame clones only, with some absent. The table includes 30,000 to 40,000 clones, around 70% detected once. This sequence joins TRBV6-1 and TRBJ2-3, with 10 nucleotides matching TRBD2. The sequencing used PBMCs, collected at disease progression, from a patient treated with ibrutinib. The source of this sequence is a human donor with chronic lymphocytic leukemia. The CDR3 nucleotides read TGTGCCAGCAGTGATCTAGCGGGGGGCACAGATACGCAGTATTTT. It yields the protein CASSDLAGGTDTQYF.